This T cell receptor (beta chain) was sequenced for a study of response to subunit inactivated influenza vaccine. Study-level findings and limits: Researchers suggested that each seasonal influenza vaccination recruits few new T cells.

TCRdb ran MiXCR on the RT-PCR reads and lists one entry per CDR3 protein. The sample comprises roughly 160,000 distinct CDR3 sequences, under 13% of which are singletons, and about an eighth rests with the top ten. This clonotype came up a few times. Its antigen is currently unknown. V was shortened by 0 bases and J by 5 bases, with 19 bases between the two germline ends. The V gene's germline CDR1 is SGHDN and CDR2 FVKESK. The CDR3 runs to 17 residues. This TCR came from a man in his fifties who received an inactivated influenza vaccine. The material was non-naive T cells sorted from PBMCs, obtained roughly 48 days after vaccination. This chain connects TRBV14 to TRBJ1-1, with D uncertain. CDR3 protein: CASSQDWSVEGRTEAFF. CDR3 coding DNA: TGTGCCAGCAGCCAAGATTGGTCAGTCGAGGGTCGGACTGAAGCTTTCTTT.